The 2 T cell receptor beta chains in this list originate from one sample, sequenced in a study of cytomegalovirus exposure and HLA in healthy donors. Using immunoSEQ multiplex PCR, the repertoire was profiled, and TCRdb retains in-frame clones only, with some absent. Of some 190,000 clones listed, approximately 86% are singletons. The material sequenced was PBMCs. The receptors were sampled from a man aged 30 to 45 in good health and CMV-seropositive.

This rearrangement joins TRBV25-1 to TRBJ1-4; D not certain. Trimming removed 6 bases at V and 0 bases at J, with 11 bases between. The CDR3 spans 15 residues. Germline V lookup: CDR1 MGHDK, CDR2 SYGVNS. This CDR3 is CASRKSGATNEKLFF. In nucleotides, the CDR3 is TGTGCCAGCAGAAAAAGTGGTGCAACTAATGAAAAACTGTTTTTT.

This clone appeared once. The V and J genes are TRBV7-2 and TRBJ1-1; 8 bases fit TRBD1. CDR3 size: 16 residues. The V gene end was trimmed by 4 bases and the J gene end by 4 bases; junction bases not matched to a gene: 11. CDR1 and CDR2 from the germline V gene are SGHTA and FQGNSA. The CDR3 here is CASSSGPQGATTEAFF. Here the CDR3 DNA reads TGTGCCAGCAGCTCCGGACCCCAGGGGGCGACCACTGAAGCTTTCTTT.